The 12 T cell receptor beta chains below all came from one sample that was sequenced in a study of T cell responses to AZD1222 COVID-19 vaccine. Sequencing was performed with immunoSEQ multiplex PCR; in TCRdb, only in-frame clones are kept and a portion is missing. This sample has some 62,000 clones, with approximately 80% found just once. The sequencing here drew on peripheral blood, taken on day 0 of AZD1222 vaccination. All receptors derive from an adult in good health.

The chain joins TRBV4-1 to TRBJ1-1; D gene unclear. This CDR3 is 15 amino acids long. Per the germline V gene, CDR1 is MGHRA and CDR2 is YSYEKL. Trimming left V 4 bases short and J 2 bases short, with 14 bases between. The CDR3 nucleotides are TGCGCCAGCAGCCTTCTCGGTGGGCCCAACACTGAAGCTTTCTTT. Translation gives CASSLLGGPNTEAFF.

This sequence joins TRBV14 and TRBJ2-5; D is possibly TRBD1 or TRBD2 (5 bases each). Between the trimmed V and J ends, which lost 4 bases and 3 bases, there was a span of 15 bases. This CDR3 is 15 amino acids long. CDR1 and CDR2 (germline): SGHDN, FVKESK. In DNA form, the CDR3 reads TGTGCCAGCAGCCTCGCCCGGGACGTAGAAGAGACCCAGTACTTC. This gives the protein CASSLARDVEETQYF.

The table lists this clone with a few counts. This rearrangement joins TRBV7-2 to TRBJ1-5; 9 bases are shared with TRBD1. V dropped 4 bases and J dropped 7; count of bases not matched to a gene: 5. CDR1 and CDR2 (germline): SGHTA, FQGNSA. The CDR3 totals 14 residues. Here the CDR3 reads CASSWGQGGQPQHF. The DNA of the CDR3 is TGTGCCAGCAGCTGGGGACAGGGTGGACAGCCCCAGCATTTT.

The chain has TRBV24-1 and TRBJ2-1; 12 bases fit TRBD2. The junction had 9 bases not matched to a gene; V was cut back by 10 bases and J by 9 bases. The germline CDR1 and CDR2 sequences are KGHDR and SFDVKD. This CDR3 has 14 amino acids. This CDR3 reads CATSTSGGVGEQFF. As DNA, the CDR3 is TGTGCCACTTCGACTAGCGGGGGAGTAGGTGAGCAGTTCTTC.

This chain connects TRBV5-5 to TRBJ1-2, with D hard to call. The germline V gene encodes CDR1 SGHKS and CDR2 YYEKEE (reference sequence). The CDR3 is 14 amino acids. The V end lost 0 bases, the J end lost 3 bases, and 9 bases lay between the germline ends. CDR3 DNA: TGTGCCAGCAGCTTGGTAGAGTGGGACTATGGCTACACCTTC. Protein sequence: CASSLVEWDYGYTF.

This chain joins TRBV7-2 and TRBJ1-4; no definite D call. CDR1 SGHTA and CDR2 FQGNSA come from the germline V gene. The V and J ends lost 6 bases and 4 bases respectively, with 9 bases between them. The CDR3 totals 13 residues. The CDR3 region has the DNA TGTGCCAGCAGTTCGCGGTTTAATGAAAAACTGTTTTTT. Amino acids: CASSSRFNEKLFF.

The chain links TRBV7-2 to TRBJ1-5; D is uncertain. Germline CDR1 SGHTA, CDR2 FQGNSA. V lost 4 bases, J lost 3 bases, and 16 bases lay in between. CDR3 length: 16 residues. Written as DNA, the CDR3 is TGTGCCAGCAGCTCTGGGGATGGGCGTTTCAATCAGCCCCAGCATTTT. Amino acids: CASSSGDGRFNQPQHF.

The V and J genes are TRBV9 and TRBJ1-1; 8 nucleotides agree with TRBD1. The trim removed 0 bases at V and 6 bases at J, leaving 4 bases unmatched. The V gene's germline CDR1 is SGDLS and CDR2 YYNGEE. The CDR3 sequence is 14 residues long. The CDR3 bases are TGTGCCAGCAGCGTAGGGGACAGGACGGCTGAAGCTTTCTTT. Residues: CASSVGDRTAEAFF.

The chain links TRBV19 to TRBJ2-1, with 7 bases identical to TRBD2. The CDR3 is 17 amino acids. J lost 1 base, V lost 0 bases, and 6 bases had no gene match. The V gene's germline CDR1 is LNHDA and CDR2 SQIVND (reference sequence). CDR3 sequence: CASSIEGGVLSYNEQFF. DNA of the CDR3: TGTGCCAGTAGTATAGAGGGGGGGGTGCTGTCCTACAATGAGCAGTTCTTC.

The chain joins TRBV28 to TRBJ1-4, with TRBD1 matching 9 bases. The V segment lost 7 bases and the J segment 10 bases; nucleotides outside the gene matches: 13. Per germline, CDR1 MDHEN and CDR2 SYDVKM. CDR3 length: 15 amino acids. The DNA for the CDR3 is TGTGCCAGCAACAAGCCCGGGACAGGGTGGGTAAAACTGTTTTTT. It yields the protein CASNKPGTGWVKLFF.

For the CDR3, the DNA is TGTGCCAGCAGCCCGGGACAGACCCGCCAAGAGACCCAGTACTTC. Translation: CASSPGQTRQETQYF. The V call is TRBV7-9, the J call TRBJ2-5, with TRBD1 matching over 7 bases. CDR1 and CDR2 from the germline V gene are SEHNR and FQNEAQ (reference sequence). Trimming cost V 5 bases and J 1 base; bases outside gene matches: 7. This CDR3 has 15 residues.

The chain joins TRBV6-5 to TRBJ1-5; D ambiguous. The CDR3 is 14 residues long. Germline lookup yields CDR1 MNHEY and CDR2 SVGAGI. Trimming pared 8 bases from V and 1 base from J, leaving 12 bases between. The CDR3 sequence is CASSPTRSNQPQHF. The DNA for the CDR3 is TGTGCCAGCTCTCCGACACGGAGCAATCAGCCCCAGCATTTT.